Listed below are T cell receptor beta chains from one sample, sequenced in a study of PD-L1 blockade in urothelial cancer. Produced via immunoSEQ multiplex PCR; TCRdb's table is partial and in-frame only. The table shows 30,000 to 40,000 clones, with roughly 82% occurring only once. The input for sequencing was PBMCs, taken around atezolizumab (anti-PD-L1) treatment. The receptor set was obtained from a man aged 60 to 69 with urothelial cancer. CDR3s include the opening cysteine and the closing phenylalanine or tryptophan. A D gene is named only where the DNA matches it firmly. A row's size may be missing; if present it is once, few, many or a size class.

NA NA TRBJ2-2 TRBV6-5 CAIKSGLYTGELFF TGTGCCATCAAATCGGGACTGTACACCGGGGAGCTGTTTTTT
TRBD1 NA TRBJ2-3 TRBV28 CASRGDRVSSTDTQYF TGTGCCAGCAGGGGGGACAGAGTCTCTAGCACAGATACGCAGTATTTT
TRBD1 NA TRBJ1-6 TRBV19 CASSRRTGVNSPLHF TGTGCCAGTAGTAGAAGGACAGGGGTTAATTCACCCCTCCACTTT
NA NA TRBJ1-2 TRBV27 CASSSSVGRGGYTF TGTGCCAGCAGTTCCTCGGTGGGGAGGGGTGGCTACACCTTC
NA NA TRBJ2-7 TRBV30 CAWSVHVTTGVSYEQYF TGTGCCTGGAGTGTACACGTAACTACAGGTGTCTCCTACGAGCAGTACTTC
TRBD1 NA TRBJ2-3 TRBV5-1 CASSLDRGTDTQYF TGCGCCAGCAGCTTGGACAGGGGAACAGATACGCAGTATTTT
NA NA TRBJ2-7 TRBV28 CASSQTGDFYEQYF TGTGCCAGCAGTCAAACAGGAGATTTCTACGAGCAGTACTTC
NA NA TRBJ1-1 TRBV5-6 CASSPGTGLAEAFF TGTGCCAGCAGTCCCGGAACAGGGTTGGCTGAAGCTTTCTTT
TRBD1 NA TRBJ2-2 TRBV19 CASNQQGWAGELFF TGTGCCAGTAACCAACAGGGGTGGGCCGGGGAGCTGTTTTTT
NA few TRBJ1-6 TRBV6-1 CASSEAAYNSPLHF TGTGCCAGCAGTGAAGCAGCATATAATTCACCCCTCCACTTT
NA NA TRBJ1-5 TRBV28 CASSSGSHERIQPQHF TGTGCCAGCAGTTCAGGGTCACACGAGAGGATTCAGCCCCAGCATTTT
TRBD1 NA TRBJ1-1 TRBV13 CASSQGQQINTEAFF TGTGCCAGCAGCCAGGGACAGCAAATTAACACTGAAGCTTTCTTT
NA NA TRBJ2-1 TRBV18 CASEQGNNEQFF TGTGCCAGCGAACAGGGAAACAATGAGCAGTTCTTC
NA NA TRBJ2-2 TRBV15 CATSREPTGQNTGELFF TGTGCCACCAGCAGAGAACCGACGGGACAGAACACCGGGGAGCTGTTTTTT
NA NA TRBJ1-2 TRBV7-2 CASSSTNNYGYTF TGTGCCAGCAGTTCCACTAACAACTATGGCTACACCTTC
NA NA TRBJ1-2 TRBV5-3 CARSYSGKGYTF TGTGCCAGAAGCTATTCAGGGAAGGGCTACACCTTC
NA NA TRBJ1-2 TRBV28 CASSLGAFGGYTF TGTGCCAGCAGTTTGGGGGCATTCGGAGGCTACACCTTC
TRBD2 NA TRBJ2-7 TRBV7-8 CASSSGGREEQYF TGTGCCAGCAGCTCAGGAGGGAGGGAGGAGCAGTACTTC
NA NA TRBJ2-7 TRBV7-2 CASSPTGRGSYEQYF TGTGCCAGCAGCCCAACAGGCAGAGGCTCCTACGAGCAGTACTTC
NA few TRBJ2-1 TRBV6-1 CASRQINEQFF TGTGCCAGCAGGCAGATCAATGAGCAGTTCTTC
TRBD2 NA TRBJ2-2 TRBV19 CASSIELAGGRELFF TGTGCCAGTAGTATAGAACTAGCGGGGGGCCGGGAACTGTTTTTT
TRBD1 NA TRBJ2-7 TRBV5-6 CASSRFLRDRGSYEQYF TGTGCCAGCAGCCGATTCCTCCGGGACAGGGGGAGCTACGAGCAGTACTTC
TRBD1 NA TRBJ2-3 TRBV2 CASGQGVGPDTQYF TGTGCCAGCGGACAGGGTGTGGGCCCAGATACGCAGTATTTT
NA NA TRBJ1-2 TRBV28 CASSLWSDRDNYGYTF TGTGCCAGCAGTTTATGGTCTGACAGAGATAACTATGGCTACACCTTC
TRBD1 NA TRBJ1-1 TRBV6-1 CASSEKDRGAEAFF TGTGCCAGCAGTGAAAAGGACAGGGGGGCTGAAGCTTTCTTT
NA NA TRBJ1-5 TRBV6-1 CASSENRGWGSSNQPQHF TGTGCCAGCAGTGAAAATCGGGGTTGGGGATCTAGCAATCAGCCCCAGCATTTT
NA NA TRBJ1-1 TRBV15 CATSRGALGSTEAFF TGTGCCACCAGCAGAGGGGCCCTAGGGAGCACTGAAGCTTTCTTT
NA NA TRBJ2-1 TRBV9 CASSVDGSYNEQFF TGTGCCAGCAGCGTAGACGGGAGTTACAATGAGCAGTTCTTC
TRBD2 NA TRBJ2-5 TRBV28 CASRRTSGQETQYF TGTGCCAGCAGACGGACTAGCGGGCAAGAGACCCAGTACTTC
NA NA TRBJ2-5 TRBV28 CASRDQETQYF TGTGCCAGCCGCGATCAAGAGACCCAGTACTTC
NA NA TRBJ1-2 TRBV19 CATSPSDPANYGYTF TGTGCCACTTCCCCCAGCGACCCAGCTAACTATGGCTACACCTTC
NA NA TRBJ2-5 TRBV6-1 CATNSGPQETQYF TGTGCCACCAATAGCGGACCCCAAGAGACCCAGTACTTC
NA NA TRBJ2-7 TRBV7-2 CASSRSSYEQYF TGTGCCAGCAGCCGGAGCTCCTACGAGCAGTACTTC
NA NA TRBJ1-1 TRBV7-2 CASSPARQVNTEAFF TGTGCCAGCAGCCCAGCAAGACAGGTGAACACTGAAGCTTTCTTT
NA NA TRBJ2-5 TRBV7-9 CASSVPDWDQETQYF TGTGCCAGCAGCGTTCCGGACTGGGACCAAGAGACCCAGTACTTC
NA NA TRBJ1-1 TRBV19 CARHRFLTEAFF TGTGCCAGGCATAGATTTTTGACTGAAGCTTTCTTT
TRBD1 NA TRBJ2-5 TRBV5-1 CASSPTSAGRGWKTQYF TGCGCCAGCAGCCCCACATCGGCGGGCAGGGGGTGGAAGACCCAGTACTTC
NA NA TRBJ1-2 TRBV7-9 CASSPSTDLGYTF TGTGCCAGCAGCCCTTCGACAGATTTGGGCTACACCTTC
NA NA TRBJ2-3 TRBV7-9 CASSRNTGRADTQYF TGTGCCAGCAGCCGAAATACAGGGCGGGCAGATACGCAGTATTTT
TRBD2 NA TRBJ2-7 TRBV5-1 CASSIGTSGGPSYEQYF TGCGCCAGCAGCATCGGGACTAGCGGGGGTCCATCCTACGAGCAGTACTTC
NA NA TRBJ1-2 TRBV4-1 CASSQGIGETNYGYTF TGCGCCAGCAGCCAAGGGATCGGGGAAACTAACTATGGCTACACCTTC
NA NA TRBJ1-4 TRBV6-6 CASSSYVRVANEKLFF TGTGCCAGCAGCAGTTACGTCCGGGTGGCTAATGAAAAACTGTTTTTT
NA NA TRBJ2-3 TRBV7-3 CASSSGDTDTQYF TGTGCCAGCAGCTCAGGGGACACAGATACGCAGTATTTT
NA NA TRBJ2-2 TRBV7-9 CASSSLANRADTGELFF TGTGCCAGCAGTTCCCTAGCTAACAGGGCAGACACCGGGGAGCTGTTTTTT
NA NA TRBJ2-1 TRBV10-2 CASSSLNEQFF TGCGCCAGCAGTTCTTTAAATGAGCAGTTCTTC
TRBD1 once TRBJ1-2 TRBV6-6 CASSRPGTDYGYTF TGTGCCAGCAGTCGTCCCGGGACAGATTATGGCTACACCTTC
NA NA TRBJ1-1 TRBV6-1 CAVYLQENTEAFF TGTGCCGTATACTTACAGGAGAACACTGAAGCTTTCTTT
TRBD1 NA TRBJ2-4 TRBV19 CASSLQGVKNIQYF TGTGCCAGTAGTCTACAGGGGGTCAAAAACATTCAGTACTTC
TRBD2 NA TRBJ2-5 TRBV27 CASSFRGTSGGIGTQYF TGTGCCAGCAGCTTTCGCGGGACTAGCGGGGGTATAGGGACCCAGTACTTC
TRBD1 NA TRBJ2-1 TRBV7-8 CASSLATGGSYNEQFF TGTGCCAGCAGCTTAGCGACAGGGGGCTCCTACAATGAGCAGTTCTTC
NA NA TRBJ1-3 TRBV28 CASSLTLNTGNSGNTIYF TGTGCCAGCAGTCTCACCCTAAATACAGGGAATTCTGGAAACACCATATATTTT
TRBD1 NA TRBJ1-2 TRBV29-1 CSVEVHTGQGEFGYTF TGCAGCGTTGAAGTTCATACGGGACAGGGAGAGTTTGGCTACACCTTC
TRBD1 few TRBJ1-2 TRBV30 CAWGDRGLRRSGYTF TGTGCCTGGGGAGACAGGGGCCTCCGCCGAAGTGGCTACACCTTC
NA NA TRBJ2-3 TRBV7-9 CASSPSTDTQYF TGTGCCAGCAGCCCCTCCACAGATACGCAGTATTTT